This T cell receptor beta chain was sequenced during a study of shared clonotypes between healthy human individuals. Study in general: Donors consisted of a couple of women and three men between 18 and 49. For every donor, three CD4 naive, three CD4 memory, two CD8 naive and one CD8 memory plates were used. Study conclusions and caveats: What naive subsets generally showed was a larger estimated richness than memory subsets showed.

The CDR3 consists of 14 residues. Looked up from germline, CDR1 is LNHDA and CDR2 is SQIVND (reference sequence). V lost 3 bases, J lost 14 bases, and 19 bases lay in between. At a deep level, the assay was run. Using immunoSEQ multiplex PCR, the repertoire was profiled, and TCRdb retains in-frame clones only, with some absent. There are 2 million to 2.5 million clones in the sample; more than 80% occur only once, and around 0.4% lies in the top ten. About this clone: No antigen is known for it.

The V call is TRBV19, the J call TRBJ1-4, with no clear D. The sequenced material came from naive CD4+ T cells from PBMCs. The subset is: CD45RA+ positively selected. The TCR originated in a man younger than 35 in good health. Some clones in this sample may be carry-over from other donors' samples. The CDR3 bases are TGTGCCAGTAGTATCTCGGGTAAGGACGCTAAGCTGTTTTTT. This codes for CASSISGKDAKLFF. The whole variable domain, remainder taken from reference TRBV19 and TRBJ1-4, is DGGITQSPKYLFRKEGQNVTLSCEQNLNHDAMYWYRQDPGQGLRLIYYSQIVNDFQKGDIAEGYSVSREKKESFPLTVTSAQKNPTAFYLCASSISGKDAKLFFGSGTQLSVL.